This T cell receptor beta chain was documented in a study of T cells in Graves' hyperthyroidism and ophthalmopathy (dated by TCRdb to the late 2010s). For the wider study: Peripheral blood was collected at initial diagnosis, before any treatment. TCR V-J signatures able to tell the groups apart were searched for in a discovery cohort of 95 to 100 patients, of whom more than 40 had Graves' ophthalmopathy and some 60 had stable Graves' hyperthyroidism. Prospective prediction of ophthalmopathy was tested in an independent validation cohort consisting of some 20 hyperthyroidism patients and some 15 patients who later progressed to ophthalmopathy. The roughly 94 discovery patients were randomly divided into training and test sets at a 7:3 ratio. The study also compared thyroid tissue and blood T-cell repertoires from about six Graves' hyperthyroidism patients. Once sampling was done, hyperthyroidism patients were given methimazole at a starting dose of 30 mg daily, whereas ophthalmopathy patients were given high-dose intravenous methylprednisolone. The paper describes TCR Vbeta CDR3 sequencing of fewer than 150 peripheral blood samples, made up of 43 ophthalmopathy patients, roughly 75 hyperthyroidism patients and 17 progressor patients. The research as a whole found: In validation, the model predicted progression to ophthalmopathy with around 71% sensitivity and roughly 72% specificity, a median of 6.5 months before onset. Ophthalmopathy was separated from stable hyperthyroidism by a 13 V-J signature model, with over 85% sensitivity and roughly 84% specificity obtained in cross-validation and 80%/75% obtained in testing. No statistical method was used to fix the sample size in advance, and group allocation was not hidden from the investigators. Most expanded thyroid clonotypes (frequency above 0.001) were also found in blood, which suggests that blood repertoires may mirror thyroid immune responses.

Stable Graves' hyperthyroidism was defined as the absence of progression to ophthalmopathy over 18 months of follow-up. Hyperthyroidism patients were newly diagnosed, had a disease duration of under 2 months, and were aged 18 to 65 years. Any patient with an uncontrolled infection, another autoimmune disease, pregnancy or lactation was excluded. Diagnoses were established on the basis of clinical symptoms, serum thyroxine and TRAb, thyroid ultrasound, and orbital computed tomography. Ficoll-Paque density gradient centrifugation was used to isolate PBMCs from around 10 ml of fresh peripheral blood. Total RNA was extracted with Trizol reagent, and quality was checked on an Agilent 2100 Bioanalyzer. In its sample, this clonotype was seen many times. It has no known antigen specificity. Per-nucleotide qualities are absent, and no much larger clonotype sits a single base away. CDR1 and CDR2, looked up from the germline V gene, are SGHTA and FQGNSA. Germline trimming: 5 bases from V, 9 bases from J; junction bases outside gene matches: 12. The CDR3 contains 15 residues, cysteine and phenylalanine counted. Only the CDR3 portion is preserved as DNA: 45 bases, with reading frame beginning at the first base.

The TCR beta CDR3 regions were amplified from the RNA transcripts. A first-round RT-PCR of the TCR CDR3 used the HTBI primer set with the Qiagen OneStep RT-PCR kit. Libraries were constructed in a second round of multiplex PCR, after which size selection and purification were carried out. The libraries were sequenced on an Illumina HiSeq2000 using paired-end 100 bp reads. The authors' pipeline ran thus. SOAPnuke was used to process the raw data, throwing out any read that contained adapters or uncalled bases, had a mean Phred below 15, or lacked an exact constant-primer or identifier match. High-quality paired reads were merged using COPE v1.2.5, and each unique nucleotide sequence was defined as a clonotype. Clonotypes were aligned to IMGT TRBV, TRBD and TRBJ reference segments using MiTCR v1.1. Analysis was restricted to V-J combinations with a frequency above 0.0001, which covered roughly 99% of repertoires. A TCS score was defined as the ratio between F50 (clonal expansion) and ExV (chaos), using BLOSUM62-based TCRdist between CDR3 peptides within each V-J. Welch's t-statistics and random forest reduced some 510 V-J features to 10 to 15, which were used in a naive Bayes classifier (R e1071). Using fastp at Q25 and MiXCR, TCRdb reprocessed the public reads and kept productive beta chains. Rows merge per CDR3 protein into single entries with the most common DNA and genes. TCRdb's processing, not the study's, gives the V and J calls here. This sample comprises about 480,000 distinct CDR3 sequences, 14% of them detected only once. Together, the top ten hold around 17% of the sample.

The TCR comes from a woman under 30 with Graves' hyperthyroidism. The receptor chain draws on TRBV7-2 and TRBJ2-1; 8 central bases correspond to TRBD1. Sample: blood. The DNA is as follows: TGTGCCAGCAGCCGACCCCCGGGACAGGTTGGTGAGCAGTTCTTC. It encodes CASSRPPGQVGEQFF.